These T cell receptor beta chains were read from a single sample in a study of naive and memory T cell subsets. MiXCR was run by TCRdb on the UMI-ligation and nested PCR reads, yielding one entry per CDR3 protein. The sample has about 17,000 distinct CDR3 sequences, roughly 9% seen once. The source material was central memory CD8+ T cells from blood. The receptor set was obtained from a human donor in good health. The conserved cysteine and the conserved F or W are not part of the CDR3 here. The order of the fields is V gene, J gene, CDR3 protein.

V: TRBV9; J: TRBJ2-7; CDR3: ASSVGGGLQY
V: TRBV28; J: TRBJ1-2; CDR3: ASSHYDREDGYT
V: TRBV28; J: TRBJ2-2; CDR3: ASSFRDSDGELF
V: TRBV4-2; J: TRBJ2-5; CDR3: ASSQDTFGRGPSETQY
V: TRBV20-1; J: TRBJ2-7; CDR3: SAVERTSGSWMRALEQY
V: TRBV7-2; J: .; CDR3: ASSLVSSTDTQH
V: TRBV11-2; J: TRBJ2-7; CDR3: ASSLGGTVSLYEQY
V: TRBV12-3/TRBV12-4; J: TRBJ2-2; CDR3: ASSFHQAGELF
V: TRBV27; J: TRBJ2-1; CDR3: ASSPGHWYEQF
V: TRBV24-1; J: TRBJ2-4; CDR3: ATSDSGTEHRNIQY
V: TRBV4-2; J: TRBJ2-1; CDR3: ASSPFRMSGNEQF
V: TRBV20-1; J: TRBJ2-1; CDR3: SARGAGASYNEQF
V: TRBV12-5; J: TRBJ2-2; CDR3: ASGFLPGELF
V: TRBV16; J: TRBJ1-3; CDR3: ASSQSQSGNTIY
V: TRBV4-2; J: TRBJ2-7; CDR3: ASSQPTAYPGEQY
V: TRBV29-1; J: TRBJ2-7; CDR3: SVEDGRGYEQY
V: TRBV2; J: TRBJ1-2; CDR3: ARAQLYGYT
V: TRBV28; J: TRBJ2-7; CDR3: ASSSPGQGYHEQY
V: TRBV6-2/TRBV6-3; J: TRBJ2-2; CDR3: ASSYQGDTGELF